This TCR beta chain comes out of a study of PD-1 blockade in classical Hodgkin lymphoma. In the study overall: Intravenous nivolumab at 3 mg/kg was given to patients every 2 weeks. Points from the study as a whole: Newly diagnosed patients had baseline TCR diversity that was reportedly lower than that of healthy donors. Whoever responded completely had baseline diversity much like that seen in newly diagnosed patients. CD4+ TCR diversity, unlike CD8+, climbed significantly by C4D1.

With no exception, relapse followed autologous stem cell transplantation in all patients, and brentuximab vedotin exposure varied. The data were produced by immunoSEQ multiplex PCR, yet TCRdb's version contains in-frame clones alone and is incomplete. The table shows tens of thousands of clones, with about 92% occurring only once. Note on this clone: Its specificity is unknown.

This CDR3 has 15 residues. CDR1 is MNHEY, CDR2 SVGAGI, per germline. V usage is TRBV6-5 and J usage is TRBJ1-5; D ambiguous. This receptor was identified in a human donor with classical Hodgkin lymphoma. Sequencing used peripheral blood mononuclear cells (PBMCs), obtained at baseline. CDR3 sequence: CAIMGSGDSNQPQHF. DNA for the CDR3: TGTGCGATAATGGGGTCGGGCGATAGCAATCAGCCCCAGCATTTT.